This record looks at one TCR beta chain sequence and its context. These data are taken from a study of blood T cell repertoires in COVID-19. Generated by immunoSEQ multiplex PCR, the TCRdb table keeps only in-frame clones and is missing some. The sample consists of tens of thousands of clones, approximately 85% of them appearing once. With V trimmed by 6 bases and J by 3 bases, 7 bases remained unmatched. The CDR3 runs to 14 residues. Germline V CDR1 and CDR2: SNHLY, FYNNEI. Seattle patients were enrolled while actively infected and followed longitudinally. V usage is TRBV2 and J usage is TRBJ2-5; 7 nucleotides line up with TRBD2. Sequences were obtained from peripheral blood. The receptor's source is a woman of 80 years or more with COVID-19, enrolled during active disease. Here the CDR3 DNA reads TGTGCCAGCAGCCAGGAGGGAGGGGAAGAGACCCAGTACTTC. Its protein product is CASSQEGGEETQYF.